This TCR beta chain comes out of a study of CD8 T cells in ankylosing spondylitis. Findings and limits, study-wide: Significantly higher representation of disease-linked clones was reported for matched ankylosing spondylitis synovial fluid. In peripheral blood, disease-linked CD8+ clones occurred at relatively low frequencies. Seemingly characteristic of ankylosing spondylitis blood was a TCR beta motif consisting of under ten highly homologous variants.

In its sample, this clonotype was seen many times. What it binds is not known. TCRdb re-analysed the 5' RACE reads in MiXCR, keeping a single row per CDR3 protein. The repertoire consists of around 150,000 distinct CDR3 sequences, with about 7.3% occurring once and the leading ten covering roughly 12%. The CDR3 is made up of 13 amino acids. Germline V lookup: CDR1 MNHNS, CDR2 SASEGT. J gave up 3 bases and V 4 bases, and 2 bases lay outside the gene matches. This sequence joins TRBV6-1 and TRBJ2-7; 8 positions match TRBD1. What was sequenced was blood, either unsorted or a sorted T cell fraction (not recorded which). This receptor was taken from a female donor with ankylosing spondylitis or in good health (not recorded which). CDR3 sequence: CASSVTGDYEQYF. DNA of the CDR3: TGTGCCAGCAGTGTGACAGGGGACTACGAGCAGTACTTC.